One TCR beta chain is described in this entry. Sequencing was performed with immunoSEQ multiplex PCR; in TCRdb, only in-frame clones are kept and a portion is missing. The profile shows roughly 200,000 clones, about four fifths of them singletons. This sample was taken from a study of blood T cell repertoires in COVID-19. The receptor was isolated from a man between 45 and 60 years old with active or convalescent COVID-19. Source material: peripheral blood.

CDR3 loop: CASSMGPGETQYF. The CDR3 bases are TGTGCCAGTAGTATGGGGCCTGGAGAGACCCAGTACTTC. The J gene is TRBJ2-5, the V gene TRBV19; D is possibly TRBD1 (5 bases). Germline CDR1 reads LNHDA; CDR2 reads SQIVND (reference sequence). The CDR3 has 13 amino acids. Trimming removed 3 bases at V and 4 bases at J, with 9 bases between.